This TCR beta chain was sequenced in a study of Graves' ophthalmopathy and Graves' hyperthyroidism. Study-wide findings and caveats: The authors also found most expanded thyroid clonotypes above 0.001 frequency in blood.

J gave up 9 bases and V 1 base, and 8 bases lay outside the gene matches. CDR3 length: 14 residues. From germline, CDR1 is SGHTA and CDR2 FQGNSA. This clonotype appeared many times. Its antigen is not known. Amplifying from RNA transcripts, the study obtained TCR beta CDR3 regions. HTBI primers served in a first-round RT-PCR, which a second-round multiplex PCR followed. Via MiXCR, TCRdb re-called the multiplex PCR reads, giving one row per CDR3 protein. The data hold some 390,000 distinct CDR3 sequences, with 15% to 20% observed a single time. No donor had other autoimmune disease, uncontrolled infection, pregnancy or lactation. PBMCs stemmed from roughly 9.7 ml of fresh peripheral blood.

The sequence was collected from a young woman with Graves' ophthalmopathy. This sequence joins TRBV7-2 and TRBJ2-7; 8 nucleotides agree with TRBD1. The sample taken for sequencing was peripheral blood. The CDR3 coding sequence is TGTGCCAGCAGCTTAGGGACAGGGACTGGAGGGCAGTACTTC. It translates to CASSLGTGTGGQYF.